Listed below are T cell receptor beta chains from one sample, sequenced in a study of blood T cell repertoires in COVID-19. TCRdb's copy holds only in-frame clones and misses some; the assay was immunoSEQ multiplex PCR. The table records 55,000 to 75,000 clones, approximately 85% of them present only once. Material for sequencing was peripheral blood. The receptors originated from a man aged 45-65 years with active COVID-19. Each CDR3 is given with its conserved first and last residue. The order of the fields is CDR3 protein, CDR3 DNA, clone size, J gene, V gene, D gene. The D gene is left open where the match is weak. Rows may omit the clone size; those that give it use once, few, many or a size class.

CDR3aa: CASRRKPDTQYF
CDR3nt: TGTGCCAGCAGGCGCAAACCAGATACGCAGTATTTT
abundance: .
j_gene: TRBJ2-3
v_gene: TRBV7-9
d_gene: .

CDR3aa: CASSQDYTGELFF
CDR3nt: TGTGCCAGCAGCCAGGACTACACCGGGGAGCTGTTTTTT
abundance: .
j_gene: TRBJ2-2
v_gene: TRBV14
d_gene: .

CDR3aa: CASSYSGSPRLDTQYF
CDR3nt: TGTGCCAGCAGTTACTCGGGCAGCCCCCGCTTAGATACGCAGTATTTT
abundance: .
j_gene: TRBJ2-3
v_gene: TRBV6-6
d_gene: .

CDR3aa: CASSPGQGETQYF
CDR3nt: TGTGCCAGCAGCCCCGGACAGGGAGAGACCCAGTACTTC
abundance: .
j_gene: TRBJ2-5
v_gene: TRBV7-7
d_gene: TRBD1

CDR3aa: CASRLPGLPNTGELFF
CDR3nt: TGTGCCAGCAGGCTTCCGGGACTACCGAACACCGGGGAGCTGTTTTTT
abundance: once
j_gene: TRBJ2-2
v_gene: TRBV7-3
d_gene: TRBD2

CDR3aa: CAWIERFSTDTQYF
CDR3nt: TGTGCCTGGATAGAGCGGTTTAGCACAGATACGCAGTATTTT
abundance: .
j_gene: TRBJ2-3
v_gene: TRBV30
d_gene: .

CDR3aa: CASSYSTGIHGYTF
CDR3nt: TGTGCCAGCAGTTATTCCACAGGGATCCATGGCTACACCTTC
abundance: .
j_gene: TRBJ1-2
v_gene: TRBV6-6
d_gene: .

CDR3aa: CASSLAQRSEKLFF
CDR3nt: TGTGCCAGCAGTCTCGCCCAACGGAGTGAAAAACTGTTTTTT
abundance: .
j_gene: TRBJ1-4
v_gene: TRBV6-2/TRBV6-3
d_gene: .

CDR3aa: CASSSGSGQPQHF
CDR3nt: TGTGCCAGCAGCTCTGGGTCGGGTCAGCCCCAGCATTTT
abundance: .
j_gene: TRBJ1-5
v_gene: TRBV12-3/TRBV12-4
d_gene: .

CDR3aa: CASSGGLAGVNEQFF
CDR3nt: TGCGCCAGCAGCGGCGGACTAGCGGGGGTTAATGAGCAGTTCTTC
abundance: .
j_gene: TRBJ2-1
v_gene: TRBV5-1
d_gene: TRBD2

CDR3aa: CASSLISETQYF
CDR3nt: TGTGCCAGCAGCTTAATTTCGGAGACCCAGTACTTC
abundance: .
j_gene: TRBJ2-5
v_gene: TRBV7-9
d_gene: .

CDR3aa: CASSSTGDGYTF
CDR3nt: TGTGCCAGCAGCTCCACAGGGGACGGCTACACCTTC
abundance: .
j_gene: TRBJ1-2
v_gene: TRBV27
d_gene: TRBD1

CDR3aa: CASSPPSGTSRKDYEQYF
CDR3nt: TGTGCCAGCAGCCCCCCCTCCGGGACTTCGAGAAAAGACTACGAGCAGTACTTC
abundance: .
j_gene: TRBJ2-7
v_gene: TRBV7-9
d_gene: .

CDR3aa: CASSLSQMTSGNYEQYF
CDR3nt: TGTGCCAGCAGCTTATCACAAATGACTAGCGGGAACTACGAGCAGTACTTC
abundance: .
j_gene: TRBJ2-7
v_gene: TRBV7-8
d_gene: TRBD2

CDR3aa: CASSNGLAGIKGQYF
CDR3nt: TGTGCCAGCAGCAACGGACTAGCGGGGATCAAAGGCCAGTACTTC
abundance: .
j_gene: TRBJ2-5
v_gene: TRBV7-2
d_gene: TRBD2

CDR3aa: CASSSKGRDNGYTF
CDR3nt: TGTGCCAGCAGCTCAAAGGGCCGGGACAACGGCTACACCTTC
abundance: .
j_gene: TRBJ1-2
v_gene: TRBV7-8
d_gene: .

CDR3aa: CASSPIGTLNSPLHF
CDR3nt: TGTGCCAGCAGCCCCATTGGGACACTGAATTCACCCCTCCACTTT
abundance: .
j_gene: TRBJ1-6
v_gene: TRBV7-9
d_gene: .

CDR3aa: CASARRTSTDTQYF
CDR3nt: TGTGCCAGCGCCAGGCGGACTAGCACAGATACGCAGTATTTT
abundance: .
j_gene: TRBJ2-3
v_gene: TRBV4-2
d_gene: .

CDR3aa: CASSLNPSGGRYEQFF
CDR3nt: TGCGCCAGCAGCTTGAATCCATCAGGGGGCAGGTATGAGCAGTTCTTC
abundance: .
j_gene: TRBJ2-1
v_gene: TRBV5-1
d_gene: TRBD1

CDR3aa: CASSAQGIGGYTF
CDR3nt: TGTGCCAGTAGTGCCCAGGGGATCGGGGGCTACACCTTC
abundance: .
j_gene: TRBJ1-2
v_gene: TRBV19
d_gene: .

CDR3aa: CATSRAAAGDSPLHF
CDR3nt: TGTGCCACCAGCAGAGCGGCTGCGGGCGACTCACCCCTCCACTTT
abundance: .
j_gene: TRBJ1-6
v_gene: TRBV15
d_gene: .

CDR3aa: CASSPPGQGAEGNTIYF
CDR3nt: TGTGCCAGCTCACCTCCGGGACAGGGGGCGGAAGGAAACACCATATATTTT
abundance: .
j_gene: TRBJ1-3
v_gene: TRBV18
d_gene: TRBD1

CDR3aa: CASRGAHYGYTF
CDR3nt: TGTGCCAGCAGAGGGGCACACTATGGCTACACCTTC
abundance: .
j_gene: TRBJ1-2
v_gene: TRBV25-1
d_gene: .

CDR3aa: CASSEGQGRNQPQHF
CDR3nt: TGTGCCAGCAGTGAAGGACAGGGGAGAAATCAGCCCCAGCATTTT
abundance: .
j_gene: TRBJ1-5
v_gene: TRBV2
d_gene: TRBD1

CDR3aa: CASSLALASLNTEAFF
CDR3nt: TGCGCCAGCAGCTTGGCGCTCGCCAGTTTGAACACTGAAGCTTTCTTT
abundance: .
j_gene: TRBJ1-1
v_gene: TRBV5-1
d_gene: .

CDR3aa: CASSPGSVEPQHF
CDR3nt: TGTGCCAGCAGCCCAGGGTCCGTGGAGCCCCAGCATTTT
abundance: few
j_gene: TRBJ1-5
v_gene: TRBV3-1/TRBV3-2
d_gene: .

CDR3aa: CSARDINSDTF
CDR3nt: TGCAGTGCTAGAGACATTAATAGCGACACCTTC
abundance: .
j_gene: TRBJ1-2
v_gene: TRBV20-1
d_gene: .

CDR3aa: CASTGSAGTDTQYF
CDR3nt: TGCGCCAGCACCGGGTCGGCGGGAACAGATACGCAGTATTTT
abundance: .
j_gene: TRBJ2-3
v_gene: TRBV5-1
d_gene: .

CDR3aa: CASSLGENNEQFF
CDR3nt: TGTGCCAGCAGCTTGGGCGAGAATAATGAGCAGTTCTTC
abundance: .
j_gene: TRBJ2-1
v_gene: TRBV5-6
d_gene: .

CDR3aa: CAINGEGLAGGTDTQYF
CDR3nt: TGTGCCATCAATGGGGAGGGACTAGCGGGGGGGACAGATACGCAGTATTTT
abundance: .
j_gene: TRBJ2-3
v_gene: TRBV10-3
d_gene: TRBD2

CDR3aa: CASSIDRDTGARQYF
CDR3nt: TGTGCCAGTAGTATAGACCGGGACACAGGGGCGAGGCAGTACTTC
abundance: .
j_gene: TRBJ2-7
v_gene: TRBV19
d_gene: TRBD1

CDR3aa: CASSPGGWEAGANVLTF
CDR3nt: TGTGCCAGCAGCCCTGGGGGGTGGGAGGCCGGGGCCAACGTCCTGACTTTC
abundance: .
j_gene: TRBJ2-6
v_gene: TRBV11-3
d_gene: .

CDR3aa: CASSVDSPSSGNTIYF
CDR3nt: TGCGCCAGCAGCGTGGACAGCCCGAGCTCTGGAAACACCATATATTTT
abundance: .
j_gene: TRBJ1-3
v_gene: TRBV5-1
d_gene: .

CDR3aa: CASSLDLGREHQETQYF
CDR3nt: TGTGCCAGCAGCTTAGATCTCGGGAGGGAACACCAAGAGACCCAGTACTTC
abundance: few
j_gene: TRBJ2-5
v_gene: TRBV7-9
d_gene: TRBD2

CDR3aa: CASSPGLAPYEQYF
CDR3nt: TGCGCCAGCAGCCCGGGACTCGCTCCCTACGAGCAGTACTTC
abundance: .
j_gene: TRBJ2-7
v_gene: TRBV5-1
d_gene: .

CDR3aa: CASSSGGPYNEQFF
CDR3nt: TGTGCCAGCAGCAGCGGGGGGCCCTACAATGAGCAGTTCTTC
abundance: .
j_gene: TRBJ2-1
v_gene: TRBV6-4
d_gene: TRBD2

CDR3aa: CASSLATGQGYEQYF
CDR3nt: TGTGCCAGCAGCTTAGCTACGGGACAGGGCTACGAGCAGTACTTC
abundance: medium-sized
j_gene: TRBJ2-7
v_gene: TRBV7-2
d_gene: TRBD1

CDR3aa: CASSYSGGGVHTF
CDR3nt: TGTGCCAGCAGTTACTCAGGAGGGGGCGTCCACACCTTC
abundance: few
j_gene: TRBJ1-2
v_gene: TRBV6-5
d_gene: TRBD1

CDR3aa: CASSQEGSGVRGNQPQHF
CDR3nt: TGTGCCAGCAGCCAAGAGGGCTCCGGGGTTAGGGGCAATCAGCCCCAGCATTTT
abundance: once
j_gene: TRBJ1-5
v_gene: TRBV3-1/TRBV3-2
d_gene: .

CDR3aa: CASSAGEGTEAFF
CDR3nt: TGTGCCAGCAGTGCAGGGGAAGGGACTGAAGCTTTCTTT
abundance: .
j_gene: TRBJ1-1
v_gene: TRBV2
d_gene: .

CDR3aa: CAWSVQAGGTDTQYF
CDR3nt: TGTGCCTGGAGTGTACAAGCGGGGGGCACAGATACGCAGTATTTT
abundance: .
j_gene: TRBJ2-3
v_gene: TRBV30
d_gene: TRBD2

CDR3aa: CASSQSTDTNSPLHF
CDR3nt: TGCGCCAGCAGCCAGTCGACAGACACTAATTCACCCCTCCACTTT
abundance: .
j_gene: TRBJ1-6
v_gene: TRBV4-1
d_gene: .

CDR3aa: CASSYAVTNYGYTF
CDR3nt: TGTGCCAGCAGTTATGCGGTGACTAACTATGGCTACACCTTC
abundance: .
j_gene: TRBJ1-2
v_gene: TRBV6-2/TRBV6-3
d_gene: .

CDR3aa: CASGLDPGDYEQYF
CDR3nt: TGTGCTAGTGGTTTGGACCCAGGGGACTACGAGCAGTACTTC
abundance: .
j_gene: TRBJ2-7
v_gene: TRBV12-5
d_gene: .

CDR3aa: CASGQGGIYGYTF
CDR3nt: TGTGCCAGCGGACAGGGGGGGATCTATGGCTACACCTTC
abundance: .
j_gene: TRBJ1-2
v_gene: TRBV6-5
d_gene: TRBD1

CDR3aa: CASSSGGQPNEKLFF
CDR3nt: TGTGCCAGCAGCTCAGGAGGGCAACCTAATGAAAAACTGTTTTTT
abundance: .
j_gene: TRBJ1-4
v_gene: TRBV5-4
d_gene: .

CDR3aa: CASSAQGAPVNTEAFF
CDR3nt: TGTGCCAGCAGCGCACAGGGGGCCCCGGTGAACACTGAAGCTTTCTTT
abundance: .
j_gene: TRBJ1-1
v_gene: TRBV7-9
d_gene: TRBD1

CDR3aa: CASSLSWGGVRQETQYF
CDR3nt: TGTGCCAGCAGCTTGAGTTGGGGCGGGGTACGCCAAGAGACCCAGTACTTC
abundance: .
j_gene: TRBJ2-5
v_gene: TRBV7-9
d_gene: .

CDR3aa: CASSAGPITGNTIYF
CDR3nt: TGTGCCAGCAGCGCGGGACCGATTACTGGAAACACCATATATTTT
abundance: .
j_gene: TRBJ1-3
v_gene: TRBV5-4
d_gene: .

CDR3aa: CATSRGQTGEETQYF
CDR3nt: TGTGCCACCAGCAGAGGCCAGACAGGGGAGGAGACCCAGTACTTC
abundance: .
j_gene: TRBJ2-5
v_gene: TRBV15
d_gene: TRBD1

CDR3aa: CASSQAYRGNEQFF
CDR3nt: TGCGCCAGCAGCCAAGCTTACAGGGGGAATGAGCAGTTCTTC
abundance: many
j_gene: TRBJ2-1
v_gene: TRBV4-3
d_gene: TRBD1

CDR3aa: CASSLGGGGPGANVLTF
CDR3nt: TGTGCCAGCAGCTTAGGGGGAGGCGGTCCAGGGGCCAACGTCCTGACTTTC
abundance: .
j_gene: TRBJ2-6
v_gene: TRBV11-2
d_gene: .

CDR3aa: CSASGSGGFNEQFF
CDR3nt: TGCAGTGCTAGTGGTAGCGGGGGCTTCAATGAGCAGTTCTTC
abundance: .
j_gene: TRBJ2-1
v_gene: TRBV20-1
d_gene: TRBD2